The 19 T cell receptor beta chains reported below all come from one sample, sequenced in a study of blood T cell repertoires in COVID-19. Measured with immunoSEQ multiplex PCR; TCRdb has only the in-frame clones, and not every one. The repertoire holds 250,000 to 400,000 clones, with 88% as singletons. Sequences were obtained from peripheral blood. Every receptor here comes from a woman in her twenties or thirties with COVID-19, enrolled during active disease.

CDR3 region: CASSPGGPGDNEQYF. As DNA, the CDR3 is TGTGCCAGCAGCCCGGGGGGGCCCGGAGATAACGAGCAGTACTTC. This sequence joins TRBV4-2 and TRBJ2-7; TRBD2 aligns across 8 bases. The CDR3 totals 15 residues. V gave up 4 bases and J gave up 5 bases; unmatched junction bases: 10. Germline CDR1 LGHNA, CDR2 YNFKEQ.

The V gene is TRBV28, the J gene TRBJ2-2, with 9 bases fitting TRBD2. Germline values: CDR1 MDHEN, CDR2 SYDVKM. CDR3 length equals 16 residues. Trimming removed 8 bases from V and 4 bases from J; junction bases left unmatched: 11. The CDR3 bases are TGTGCCAGCGGCGGGAGCGGGGGGTCCGGCACCGGGGAGCTGTTTTTT. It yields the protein CASGGSGGSGTGELFF.

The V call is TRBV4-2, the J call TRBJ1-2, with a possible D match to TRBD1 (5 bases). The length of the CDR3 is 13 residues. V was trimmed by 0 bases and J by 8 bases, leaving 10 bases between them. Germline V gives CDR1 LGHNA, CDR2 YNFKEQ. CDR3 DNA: TGTGCCAGCAGCCAAGATCTCGGGGGAGGCTACACCTTC. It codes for CASSQDLGGGYTF.

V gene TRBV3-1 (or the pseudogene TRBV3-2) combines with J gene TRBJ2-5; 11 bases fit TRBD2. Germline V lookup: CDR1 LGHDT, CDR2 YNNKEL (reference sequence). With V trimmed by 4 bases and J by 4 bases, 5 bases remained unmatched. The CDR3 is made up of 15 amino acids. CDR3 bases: TGTGCCAGCAGCCTTAGCGGGGGGGCACGAGAGACCCAGTACTTC. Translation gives CASSLSGGARETQYF.

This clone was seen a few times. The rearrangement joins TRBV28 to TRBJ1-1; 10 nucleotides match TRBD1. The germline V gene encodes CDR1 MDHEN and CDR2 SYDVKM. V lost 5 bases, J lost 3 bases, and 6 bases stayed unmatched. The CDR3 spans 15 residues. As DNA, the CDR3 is TGTGCCAGCAGTGGGACAGGGGTATCCGACACTGAAGCTTTCTTT. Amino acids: CASSGTGVSDTEAFF. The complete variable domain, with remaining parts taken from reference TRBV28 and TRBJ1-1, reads DVKVTQSSRYLVKRTGEKVFLECVQDMDHENMFWYRQDPGLGLRLIYFSYDVKMKEKGDIPEGYSVSREKKERFSLILESASTNQTSMYLCASSGTGVSDTEAFFGQGTRLTVV.

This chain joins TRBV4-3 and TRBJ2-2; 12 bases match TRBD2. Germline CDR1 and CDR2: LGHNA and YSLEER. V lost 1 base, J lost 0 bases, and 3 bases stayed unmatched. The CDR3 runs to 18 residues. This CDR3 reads CASSQVTSGGSNTGELFF. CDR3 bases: TGCGCCAGCAGCCAAGTGACTAGCGGGGGATCGAACACCGGGGAGCTGTTTTTT.

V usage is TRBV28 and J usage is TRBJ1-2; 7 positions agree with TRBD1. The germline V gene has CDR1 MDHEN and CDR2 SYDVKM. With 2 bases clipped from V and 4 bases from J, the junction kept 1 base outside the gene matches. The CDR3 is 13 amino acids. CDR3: CASSLRGPYGYTF. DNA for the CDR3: TGTGCCAGCAGTTTAAGGGGGCCCTATGGCTACACCTTC.

The CDR3 sequence: CASSPSRDRGYGYTF. The CDR3 DNA reads TGTGCCAGCAGCCCCTCTAGGGACAGGGGTTATGGCTACACCTTC. This chain uses TRBV11-3 with TRBJ1-2; TRBD1 matches 10 bases. Germline loops: CDR1 SGHNT, CDR2 YENEEA. The CDR3 covers 15 residues. Trimming took 5 bases from V and 5 from J; bases not matched to a gene: 8.

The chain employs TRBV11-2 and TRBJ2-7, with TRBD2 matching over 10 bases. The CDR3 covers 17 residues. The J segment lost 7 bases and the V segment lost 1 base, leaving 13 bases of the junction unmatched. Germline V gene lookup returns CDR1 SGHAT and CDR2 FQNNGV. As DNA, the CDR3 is TGTGCCAGCAGCTTAGTGGCACTAGCGGGGAGTAGGGGGGAGCAGTACTTC. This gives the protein CASSLVALAGSRGEQYF.

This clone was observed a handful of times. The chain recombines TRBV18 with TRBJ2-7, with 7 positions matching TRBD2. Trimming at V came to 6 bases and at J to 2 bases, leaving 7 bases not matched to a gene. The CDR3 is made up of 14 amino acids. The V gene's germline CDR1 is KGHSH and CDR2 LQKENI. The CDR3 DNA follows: TGTGCCAGCTCGCGCGCGGGGGTGACCTACGAGCAGTACTTC. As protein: CASSRAGVTYEQYF.

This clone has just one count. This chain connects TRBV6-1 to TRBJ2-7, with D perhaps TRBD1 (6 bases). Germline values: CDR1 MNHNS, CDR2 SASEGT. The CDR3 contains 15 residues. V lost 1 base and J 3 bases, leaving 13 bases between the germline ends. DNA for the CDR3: TGTGCCAGCAGTGAAGGATTGGACAGACGCTACGAGCAGTACGTC. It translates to CASSEGLDRRYEQYV.

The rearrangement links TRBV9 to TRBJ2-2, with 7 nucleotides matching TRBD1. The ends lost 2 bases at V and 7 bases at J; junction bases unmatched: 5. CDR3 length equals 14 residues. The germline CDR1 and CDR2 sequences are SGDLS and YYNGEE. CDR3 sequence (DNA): TGTGCCAGCAGCGTGCAGGGGGTTAGCGGGGAGCTGTTTTTT. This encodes CASSVQGVSGELFF.

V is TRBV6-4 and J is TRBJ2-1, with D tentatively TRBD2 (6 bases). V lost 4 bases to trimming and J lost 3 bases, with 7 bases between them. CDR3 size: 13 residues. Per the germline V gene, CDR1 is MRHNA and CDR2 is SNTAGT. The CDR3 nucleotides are TGTGCCAGCAGTGCGACTAGCTACAATGAGCAGTTCTTC. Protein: CASSATSYNEQFF.

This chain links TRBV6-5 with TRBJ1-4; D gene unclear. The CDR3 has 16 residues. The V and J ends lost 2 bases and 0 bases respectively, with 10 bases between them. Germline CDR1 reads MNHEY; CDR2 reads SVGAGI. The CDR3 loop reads CASSYGGSPTNEKLFF. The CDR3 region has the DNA TGTGCCAGCAGTTACGGCGGGAGCCCAACTAATGAAAAACTGTTTTTT.

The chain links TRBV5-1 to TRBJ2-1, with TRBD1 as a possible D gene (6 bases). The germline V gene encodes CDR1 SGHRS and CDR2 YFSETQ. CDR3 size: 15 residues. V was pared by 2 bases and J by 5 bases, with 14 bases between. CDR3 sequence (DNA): TGCGCCAGCAGCTTTGGAGACAGGAGTAACAATGAGCAGTTCTTC. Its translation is CASSFGDRSNNEQFF.

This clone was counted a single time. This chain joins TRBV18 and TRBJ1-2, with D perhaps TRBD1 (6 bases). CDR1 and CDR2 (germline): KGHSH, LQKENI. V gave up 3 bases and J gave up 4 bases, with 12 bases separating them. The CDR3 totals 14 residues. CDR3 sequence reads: CASSPGGPSYGYTF. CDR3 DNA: TGTGCCAGCTCACCGGGGGGGCCGAGCTATGGCTACACCTTC.

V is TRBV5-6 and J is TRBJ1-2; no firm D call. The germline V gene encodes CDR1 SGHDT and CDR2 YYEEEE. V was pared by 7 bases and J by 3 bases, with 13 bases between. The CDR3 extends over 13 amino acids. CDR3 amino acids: CASGADWDYGYTF. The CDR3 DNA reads TGTGCCAGCGGCGCGGACTGGGACTATGGCTACACCTTC.

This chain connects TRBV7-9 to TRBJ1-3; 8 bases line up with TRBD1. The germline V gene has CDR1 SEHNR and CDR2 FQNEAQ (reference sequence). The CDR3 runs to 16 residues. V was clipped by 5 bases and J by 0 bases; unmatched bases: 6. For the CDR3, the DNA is TGTGCCAGCAGCAAGAGACAGGGGTCCTCTGGAAACACCATATATTTT. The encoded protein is CASSKRQGSSGNTIYF. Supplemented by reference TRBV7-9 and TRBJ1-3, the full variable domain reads DTGVSQNPRHKITKRGQNVTFRCDPISEHNRLYWYRQTLGQGPEFLTYFQNEAQLEKSRLLSDRFSAERPKGSFSTLEIQRTEQGDSAMYLCASSKRQGSSGNTIYFGEGSWLTVV.

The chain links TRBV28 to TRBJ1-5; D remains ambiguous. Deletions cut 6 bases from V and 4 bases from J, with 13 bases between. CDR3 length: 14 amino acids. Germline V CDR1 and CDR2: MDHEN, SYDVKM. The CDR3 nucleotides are TGTGCCAGCAGCCCGGGAAGAGGGAATCAGCCCCAGCATTTT. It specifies CASSPGRGNQPQHF.